Presented here are 13 T cell receptor beta chains from one specimen sequenced in a study of blood T cell repertoires in COVID-19. Sequenced by immunoSEQ multiplex PCR; TCRdb stores in-frame clones only, minus some. The sample lists approximately 41,000 clones, 65% to 85% occurring once. The sequencing input was peripheral blood. The receptors come from a man aged 35 to 55 with active or convalescent COVID-19.

The gene calls are TRBV15 and TRBJ1-1; the D is unclear. The V end was cut by 2 bases, the J end by 10 bases, with 17 bases between. The CDR3 is 14 residues long. CDR1 and CDR2 from the germline V gene are LNHNV and YYDKDF (reference sequence). CDR3 sequence reads: CATSRPKSTGGAFF. CDR3 bases: TGTGCCACCAGCAGACCAAAGTCCACGGGTGGAGCTTTCTTT.

This chain connects TRBV6-2 or TRBV6-3 to TRBJ1-6; 7 nucleotides match TRBD1. Germline loops: CDR1 MNHEY, CDR2 SVGEGT. This CDR3 is built from 18 residues. J gave up 0 bases and V 2 bases, and 7 bases lay outside the gene matches. The CDR3 region has the DNA TGTGCCAGCAGTTACCGGACAGGTCTGAGCTCCTATAATTCACCCCTCCACTTT. Protein sequence: CASSYRTGLSSYNSPLHF.

This clone is categorized as medium-sized (0.01 to 0.1%). V gene TRBV6-1 combines with J gene TRBJ2-3, with TRBD2 identical over 7 bases. The J segment lost 3 bases and the V segment lost 0 bases, leaving 0 bases of the junction unmatched. Germline lookup yields CDR1 MNHNS and CDR2 SASEGT. The CDR3 has 14 amino acids. DNA of the CDR3: TGTGCCAGCAGTGAAGCTAGCGGGACAGATACGCAGTATTTT. It is translated as CASSEASGTDTQYF.

This clone was detected only once. The rearrangement uses TRBV28 and TRBJ1-1, with D unclear. Between the trimmed V and J ends, which lost 8 bases and 2 bases, there was a span of 12 bases. Per germline, CDR1 MDHEN and CDR2 SYDVKM. This CDR3 is built from 13 residues. The CDR3 here is CASRPGPNTEAFF. The CDR3 bases are TGTGCCAGCCGCCCAGGCCCCAACACTGAAGCTTTCTTT.

The gene calls are TRBV4-3 and TRBJ1-1; weak D call: TRBD1 (5 bases). Germline V gene lookup returns CDR1 LGHNA and CDR2 YSLEER. The CDR3 totals 16 residues. V was shortened by 3 bases and J by 6 bases, with 20 bases between the two germline ends. Here the CDR3 DNA reads TGCGCCAGCAGCCAGCAGACGAGTTTGGGGGAGGCTGAAGCTTTCTTT. This gives the protein CASSQQTSLGEAEAFF.

The genes are TRBV10-3 and TRBJ1-1; TRBD1 aligns across 9 bases. Germline V gene sequence: CDR1 ENHRY, CDR2 SYGVKD. CDR3 length: 14 amino acids. After removal of 6 bases from V and 1 base from J, the junction contained 3 bases not matched to a gene. CDR3 in amino acids: CAISWTGENTEAFF. CDR3 sequence (DNA): TGTGCCATCAGCTGGACAGGGGAGAACACTGAAGCTTTCTTT.

This chain joins TRBV6-5 and TRBJ1-1; D is uncertain. Between the trimmed V and J ends, which lost 6 bases and 5 bases, there was a span of 19 bases. The germline CDR1 and CDR2 sequences are MNHEY and SVGAGI. This CDR3 is 15 amino acids long. CDR3 protein: CASSPAHGGRTEAFF. The CDR3 DNA is TGTGCCAGCAGCCCCGCTCACGGAGGTCGGACTGAAGCTTTCTTT.

V and J are TRBV4-3 and TRBJ1-2; no clear D gene. V was clipped by 0 bases and J by 4 bases, with 12 bases between them. The CDR3 is 15 amino acids. The germline V gene encodes CDR1 LGHNA and CDR2 YSLEER. CDR3: CASSQDREFSYGYTF. In nucleotides, the CDR3 is TGCGCCAGCAGCCAAGATCGAGAGTTTTCCTATGGCTACACCTTC.

The chain has TRBV19 and TRBJ2-5; D unclear. Between the trimmed V and J ends, which lost 1 base and 4 bases, there was a span of 7 bases. CDR1 and CDR2 (germline): LNHDA, SQIVND (reference sequence). The CDR3 loop spans 13 amino acids. As DNA, the CDR3 is TGTGCCAGTAGTATAGGGAGAGGAGAGACCCAGTACTTC. Its translation: CASSIGRGETQYF.

The CDR3 DNA reads as TGTGCCTGGAGTGAAGGAGGAGATTCACCCCTCCACTTT. Translating gives CAWSEGGDSPLHF. V is TRBV30 and J is TRBJ1-6; D ambiguous. V lost 1 base to trimming and J lost 8 bases, with 9 bases between them. Looked up from germline, CDR1 is GTSNPN and CDR2 is SVGIG (reference sequence). This CDR3 is 13 amino acids long.

This sequence joins TRBV6-6 and TRBJ1-5; 7 bases map to TRBD1. The junction had 7 bases not matched to a gene; V was cut back by 5 bases and J by 0 bases. The V gene's germline CDR1 is MNHNY and CDR2 SVGAGI (reference sequence). The CDR3 is 16 amino acids. The CDR3 DNA reads TGTGCCAGCAGTCAGGGACAGTCTAATAGCAATCAGCCCCAGCATTTT. It specifies CASSQGQSNSNQPQHF.

The chain employs TRBV18 and TRBJ2-1; D is ambiguous. Germline V gives CDR1 KGHSH, CDR2 LQKENI. The CDR3 runs to 11 residues. Trimming removed 3 bases at V and 7 bases at J, with 4 bases between. The CDR3 is CASSPRNEQFF. In nucleotides, the CDR3 is TGTGCCAGCTCACCGAGAAATGAGCAGTTCTTC.

The chain couples TRBV6-5 to TRBJ1-1, with D possibly being TRBD1 (5 bases). The CDR3 spans 14 residues. Germline V CDR1 and CDR2: MNHEY, SVGAGI. Trimming cost V 5 bases and J 1 base, with 11 bases left between them. Here the CDR3 DNA reads TGTGCCAGCAGTAACCAGCAGGGGAACACTGAAGCTTTCTTT. Translation: CASSNQQGNTEAFF.